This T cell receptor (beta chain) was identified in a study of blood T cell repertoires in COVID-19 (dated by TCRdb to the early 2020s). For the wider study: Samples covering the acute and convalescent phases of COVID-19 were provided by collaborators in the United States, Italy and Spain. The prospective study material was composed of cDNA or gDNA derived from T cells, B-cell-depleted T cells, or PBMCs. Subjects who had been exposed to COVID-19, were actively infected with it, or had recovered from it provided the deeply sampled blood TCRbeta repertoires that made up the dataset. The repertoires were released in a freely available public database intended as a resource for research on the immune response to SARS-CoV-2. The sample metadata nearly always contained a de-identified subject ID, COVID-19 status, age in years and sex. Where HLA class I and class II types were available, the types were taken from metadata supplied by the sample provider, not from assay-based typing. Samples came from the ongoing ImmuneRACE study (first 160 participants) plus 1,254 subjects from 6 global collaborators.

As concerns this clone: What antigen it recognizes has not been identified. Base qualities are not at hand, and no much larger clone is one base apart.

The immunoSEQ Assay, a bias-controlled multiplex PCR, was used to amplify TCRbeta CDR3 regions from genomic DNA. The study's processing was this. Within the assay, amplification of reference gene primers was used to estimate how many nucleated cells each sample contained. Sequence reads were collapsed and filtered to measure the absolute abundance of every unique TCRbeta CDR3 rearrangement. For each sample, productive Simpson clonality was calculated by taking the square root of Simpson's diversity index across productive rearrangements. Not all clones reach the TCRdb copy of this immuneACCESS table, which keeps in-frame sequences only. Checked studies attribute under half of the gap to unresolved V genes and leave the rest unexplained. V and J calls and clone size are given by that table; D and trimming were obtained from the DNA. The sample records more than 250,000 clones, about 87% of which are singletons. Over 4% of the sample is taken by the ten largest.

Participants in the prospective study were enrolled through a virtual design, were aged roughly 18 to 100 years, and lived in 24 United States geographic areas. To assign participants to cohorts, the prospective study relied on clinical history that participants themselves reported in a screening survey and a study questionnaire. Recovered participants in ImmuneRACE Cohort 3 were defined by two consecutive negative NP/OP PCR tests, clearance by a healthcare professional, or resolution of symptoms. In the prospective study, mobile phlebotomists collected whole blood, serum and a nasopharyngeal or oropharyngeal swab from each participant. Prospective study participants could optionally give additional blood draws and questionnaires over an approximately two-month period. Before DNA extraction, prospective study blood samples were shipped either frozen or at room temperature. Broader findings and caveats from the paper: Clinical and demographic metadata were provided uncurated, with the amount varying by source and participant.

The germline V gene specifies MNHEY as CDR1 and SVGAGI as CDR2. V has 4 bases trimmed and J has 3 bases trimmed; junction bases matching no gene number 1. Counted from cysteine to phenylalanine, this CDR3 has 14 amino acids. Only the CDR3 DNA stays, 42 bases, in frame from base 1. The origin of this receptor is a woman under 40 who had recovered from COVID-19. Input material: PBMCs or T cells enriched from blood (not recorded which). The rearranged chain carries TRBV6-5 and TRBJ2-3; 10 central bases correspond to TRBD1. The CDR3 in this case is CASSWDRGTDTQYF. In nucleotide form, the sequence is TGTGCCAGCAGTTGGGACAGGGGTACAGATACGCAGTATTTT.